This entry features one TCR beta chain sequence. The antigen remains unidentified. MiXCR, run by TCRdb on the 5' RACE reads, gives a single entry per CDR3 protein. Counted here are some 840,000 distinct CDR3 sequences, about an eighth occurring once; the ten biggest clones make up 0.51%. This sample was taken from a study of CD8 T cells in ankylosing spondylitis. Study-wide results and caveats: Fewer than ten highly homologous variants made up a TCR beta motif that seemed to typify ankylosing spondylitis blood.

The TCR comes from a male donor with ankylosing spondylitis. Source material: blood, either unsorted or a sorted T cell fraction (not recorded which).

The CDR3 loop reads CASSQEMSRDRGLNIQYF. The CDR3 nucleotides read TGCGCCAGCAGCCAAGAAATGAGTCGGGACAGGGGGTTAAACATTCAGTACTTC. The chain has TRBV4-1 and TRBJ2-4; 11 bases are a match to TRBD1. Germline assignment: CDR1 MGHRA and CDR2 YSYEKL. The CDR3 extends over 18 amino acids. After removal of 0 bases from V and 6 bases from J, the junction contained 10 bases not matched to a gene.